These 9 T cell receptor beta chains came from one sample sequenced in a study of cytomegalovirus exposure and HLA in healthy donors. The PCR used 60 Vbeta and 13 Jbeta primers. The assay was immunoSEQ multiplex PCR, and TCRdb's table has in-frame clones only and misses some. This table has fewer than 110,000 clones, around two thirds appearing once. Sample: PBMCs. The receptors here all came from a woman in her fifties or sixties in good health and CMV-seronegative.

The J gene is TRBJ2-5, the V gene TRBV11-2; 11 bases line up with TRBD2. The V gene end was trimmed by 1 base and the J gene end by 3 bases; junction bases not matched to a gene: 1. Germline loops: CDR1 SGHAT, CDR2 FQNNGV. The CDR3 has 15 residues. The CDR3 nucleotides are TGTGCCAGCAGCTTAGGTAGCGGGAGGGAAGAGACCCAGTACTTC. Protein: CASSLGSGREETQYF.

This clone was recorded a few times. The genes are TRBV11-2 and TRBJ2-1; 8 bases fit TRBD2. V was pared by 1 base and J by 6 bases, with 5 bases of the junction left unmatched. The CDR3 extends over 15 amino acids. Germline CDR1 and CDR2: SGHAT and FQNNGV. The CDR3 nucleotides are TGTGCCAGCAGCTTAGGGACTAGCTGGGGCAATGAGCAGTTCTTC. This sequence encodes CASSLGTSWGNEQFF.

The chain is built from TRBV11-2 and TRBJ1-6; 7 bases align to TRBD1. Per germline, CDR1 SGHAT and CDR2 FQNNGV. The CDR3 spans 16 residues. The J segment lost 14 bases and the V segment lost 0 bases, leaving 13 bases of the junction unmatched. The CDR3 here is CASSLDVRQGSIALHF. CDR3 coding DNA: TGTGCCAGCAGCTTAGATGTTCGACAGGGAAGTATAGCCCTCCACTTT. Full variable domain (missing parts from reference TRBV11-2 and TRBJ1-6): EAGVAQSPRYKIIEKRQSVAFWCNPISGHATLYWYQQILGQGPKLLIQFQNNGVVDDSQLPKDRFSAERLKGVDSTLKIQPAKLEDSAVYLCASSLDVRQGSIALHFGNGTRLTVT.

The chain joins TRBV19 to TRBJ1-6, with 7 positions matching TRBD1. CDR3 size: 15 residues. Looked up from germline, CDR1 is LNHDA and CDR2 is SQIVND (reference sequence). Unmatched junction bases numbered 6, after V lost 1 base and J lost 9 bases. CDR3 in amino acids: CASSIGQGGSSPLHF. Written as DNA, the CDR3 is TGTGCCAGTAGTATAGGACAGGGTGGTAGTTCACCCCTCCACTTT.

This sequence joins TRBV6-1 and TRBJ1-1; a weak D match, TRBD1 (5 bases). The CDR3 spans 11 residues. Germline lookup yields CDR1 MNHNS and CDR2 SASEGT. V was cut by 5 bases and J by 4 bases, with 5 bases left in between. CDR3 sequence (DNA): TGTGCCAGCAGTAGGGGCACTGAAGCTTTCTTT. Translated: CASSRGTEAFF.

The chain's CDR3 is CASSLATGNEQFF. The CDR3 region has the DNA TGTGCCAGCAGCTTAGCGACCGGGAATGAGCAGTTCTTC. The chain carries TRBV7-2 and TRBJ2-1; no reliable D call. The germline CDR1 and CDR2 sequences are SGHTA and FQGNSA. With 0 bases removed from V and 7 bases from J, the gap between germline ends came to 7 bases. The CDR3 spans 13 residues.

In this sample, this clone turned up a few times. V is TRBV5-6 and J is TRBJ2-5, with 8 bases that match TRBD2. With 6 bases clipped from V and 9 bases from J, the junction kept 10 bases outside the gene matches. The CDR3 is 13 amino acids. Germline V gene lookup returns CDR1 SGHDT and CDR2 YYEEEE. This chain's CDR3 is CASNRGGMEAQYF. DNA for the CDR3: TGTGCCAGCAATCGCGGGGGGATGGAGGCCCAGTACTTC.

DNA of the CDR3: TGTGCCAGCAGCTTAAATCTCAATGAGCAGTTCTTC. Translation: CASSLNLNEQFF. The rearrangement links TRBV7-3 to TRBJ2-1, with no clear D. Germline values: CDR1 SGHTA, CDR2 FQGTGA. The CDR3 is 12 amino acids. The V and J ends lost 1 base and 6 bases respectively, with 4 bases between them.

This clone was detected a few times. The V call is TRBV27, the J call TRBJ2-7; TRBD2 matches 8 bases. Germline loops: CDR1 MNHEY, CDR2 SMNVEV (reference sequence). The CDR3 runs 13 residues. Losses at the gene ends were 5 bases for V and 6 bases for J; bases not matched to a gene: 6. CDR3 sequence reads: CASSTGLGGEQYF. In DNA form, the CDR3 reads TGTGCCAGCAGTACGGGACTAGGGGGCGAGCAGTACTTC.